This T cell receptor beta chain was observed in a study of a mutant IDH1 vaccine in newly diagnosed glioma. The method was immunoSEQ multiplex PCR; TCRdb's version includes in-frame clones alone and lacks a portion of them. The data show 40,000 to 45,000 clones, roughly 80% seen once. Concerning this clone itself: Its antigen is unknown.

Time point: week 35, safety follow-up. The investigators gave 300 ug of mutant IDH1 20-mer peptide in each vaccine dose, together with topical imiquimod. Germline-derived CDR1 and CDR2 are MNHEY and SVGAGI. The CDR3 totals 15 residues. Trimming left V 6 bases short and J 4 bases short, with 18 bases between. The rearrangement links TRBV6-5 to TRBJ1-1, with a weak D call TRBD1 (6 bases). The sample consisted of PBMCs, taken from a glioma patient whose treatment included an IDH1 peptide vaccine. The clonotype was recovered from a woman aged 50 to 60 with glioma. The CDR3 sequence: CASSLRDIGRTEAFF. Written as DNA, the CDR3 is TGTGCCAGCAGCCTCCGGGACATAGGACGCACTGAAGCTTTCTTT.